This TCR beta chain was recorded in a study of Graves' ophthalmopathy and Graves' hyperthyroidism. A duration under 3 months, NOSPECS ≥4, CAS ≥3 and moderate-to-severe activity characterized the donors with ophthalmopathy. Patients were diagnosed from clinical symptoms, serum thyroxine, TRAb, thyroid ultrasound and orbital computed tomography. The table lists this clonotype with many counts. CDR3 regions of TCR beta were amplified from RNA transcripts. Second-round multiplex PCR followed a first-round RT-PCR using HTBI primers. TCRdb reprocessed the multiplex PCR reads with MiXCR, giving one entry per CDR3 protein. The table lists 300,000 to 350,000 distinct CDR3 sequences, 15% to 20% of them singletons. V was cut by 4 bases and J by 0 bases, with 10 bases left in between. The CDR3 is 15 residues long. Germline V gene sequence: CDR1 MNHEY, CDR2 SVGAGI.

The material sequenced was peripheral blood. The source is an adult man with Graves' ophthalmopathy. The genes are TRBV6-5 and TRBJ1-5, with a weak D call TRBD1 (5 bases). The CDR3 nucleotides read TGTGCCAGCAGTTTCGACAGAATTAGCAATCAGCCCCAGCATTTT. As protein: CASSFDRISNQPQHF.